These T cell receptor beta chains were read from a single sample in a study of blood T cell repertoires in COVID-19. Generated by immunoSEQ multiplex PCR, the TCRdb table keeps only in-frame clones and is missing some. This table has around 280,000 clones, 90% appearing once. The material sequenced was PBMCs or T cells enriched from blood (not recorded which). The receptors here all came from a woman aged 18-30 years with acute COVID-19. CDR3s include the opening cysteine and the closing phenylalanine or tryptophan. The D gene is left open where the match is weak. Expanded clones are given a class, and other clones once, few, many or no size at all.

J: TRBJ2-7
V: TRBV28
size: NA
D: TRBD1
length: 15
DNA: TGTGCCAGCGGGCCACAGGGGGCTCCCCCCTACGAGCAGTACTTC
CDR3: CASGPQGAPPYEQYF

J: TRBJ2-5
V: TRBV15
size: NA
D: NA
length: 13
DNA: TGTGCCACCCACGGGTCGACAGAAGAGACCCAGTACTTC
CDR3: CATHGSTEETQYF

J: TRBJ2-7
V: TRBV19
size: NA
D: NA
length: 14
DNA: TGTGCCAGTAGGGTCGGGCCTGAACGCGGGGAGCAGTACTTC
CDR3: CASRVGPERGEQYF

J: TRBJ2-3
V: TRBV18
size: few
D: NA
length: 13
DNA: TGTGCCAGCTCATCCAGACACACAGATACGCAGTATTTT
CDR3: CASSSRHTDTQYF

J: TRBJ1-1
V: TRBV5-1
size: NA
D: NA
length: 14
DNA: TGCGCCAGCAGCTTGTTGTCAGGGGAGACTGAAGCTTTCTTT
CDR3: CASSLLSGETEAFF

J: TRBJ1-3
V: TRBV3-1/TRBV3-2
size: NA
D: TRBD1
length: 14
DNA: TGTGCCAGCAGCCAACAGGGGGCTGGAAACACCATATATTTT
CDR3: CASSQQGAGNTIYF

J: TRBJ2-2
V: TRBV10-1
size: many
D: TRBD2
length: 16
DNA: TGCGCCAGCAGTGAGTGGCTAGCGGGAAACGCCGGGGAGCTGTTTTTT
CDR3: CASSEWLAGNAGELFF

J: TRBJ2-3
V: TRBV15
size: NA
D: NA
length: 15
DNA: TGTGCCACCAGCAGAGATTATCCAGACACAGATACGCAGTATTTT
CDR3: CATSRDYPDTDTQYF

J: TRBJ1-5
V: TRBV18
size: NA
D: NA
length: 14
DNA: TGTGCCAGCTCACTTGGGGGCTGGTTAGAGCCCCAGCATTTT
CDR3: CASSLGGWLEPQHF

J: TRBJ2-1
V: TRBV19
size: NA
D: TRBD2
length: 16
DNA: TGTGCCAGTAGTACCGGACTAGCAGACTACTACAATGAGCAGTTCTTC
CDR3: CASSTGLADYYNEQFF

J: TRBJ2-7
V: TRBV7-2
size: NA
D: NA
length: 13
DNA: TGTGCCAGCGGGGCAGGCCGAACCTACGAGCAGTACTTC
CDR3: CASGAGRTYEQYF

J: TRBJ1-4
V: TRBV6-5
size: NA
D: NA
length: 16
DNA: TGTGCCAGCAGTTACTTCCGGGGGGGCCCCAATGAAAAACTGTTTTTT
CDR3: CASSYFRGGPNEKLFF

J: TRBJ2-3
V: TRBV28
size: NA
D: TRBD2
length: 16
DNA: TGTGCCAGCAGCCTATCCGGGACTAGGAGCACAGATACGCAGTATTTT
CDR3: CASSLSGTRSTDTQYF

J: TRBJ1-5
V: TRBV7-2
size: NA
D: TRBD1
length: 15
DNA: TGTGCCAGCAGCTTAGGACAGGGGGCGAATCAGCCCCAGCATTTT
CDR3: CASSLGQGANQPQHF

J: TRBJ2-1
V: TRBV7-9
size: NA
D: TRBD2
length: 18
DNA: TGTGCCAGCAGCTTATTCGGCGGGAGACTCACTTCCTACAATGAGCAGTTCTTC
CDR3: CASSLFGGRLTSYNEQFF

J: TRBJ1-1
V: TRBV27
size: NA
D: NA
length: 14
DNA: TGTGCCAGCAGCCAAACCAGACAGGCTACTGAAGCTTTCTTT
CDR3: CASSQTRQATEAFF

J: TRBJ1-3
V: TRBV10-1
size: once
D: TRBD1
length: 16
DNA: TGCGCCAGCAGTGAGCCAGGGACAGGATCTGGAAACACCATATATTTT
CDR3: CASSEPGTGSGNTIYF

J: TRBJ2-1
V: TRBV24-1
size: NA
D: TRBD2
length: 20
DNA: TGTGCCACCAGTGACCATATAAGCGGGAGGGGTCCCAGCCCATACAATGAGCAGTTCTTC
CDR3: CATSDHISGRGPSPYNEQFF

J: TRBJ1-5
V: TRBV2
size: once
D: NA
length: 14
DNA: TGTGCCAGCAACGCAGGGTGGAGCAATCAGCCCCAGCATTTT
CDR3: CASNAGWSNQPQHF

J: TRBJ1-5
V: TRBV30
size: NA
D: NA
length: 15
DNA: TGTGCCTGGAGTCTCGGGACGGGGGGAAATCAGCCCCAGCATTTT
CDR3: CAWSLGTGGNQPQHF

J: TRBJ2-1
V: TRBV19
size: NA
D: TRBD2
length: 15
DNA: TGTGCCAGTAGTTGGAAAGCGGGAGGGCCGTATGAGCAGTTCTTC
CDR3: CASSWKAGGPYEQFF

J: TRBJ1-1
V: TRBV6-6
size: NA
D: NA
length: 15
DNA: TGTGCCAGCAGTTACTCCCCAGGGTTGAACACTGAAGCTTTCTTT
CDR3: CASSYSPGLNTEAFF

J: TRBJ2-7
V: TRBV19
size: NA
D: TRBD2
length: 13
DNA: TGTGCCAGTAGTAGCCGGGAGGGCGATGAGCAGTACTTC
CDR3: CASSSREGDEQYF

J: TRBJ1-5
V: TRBV5-1
size: NA
D: NA
length: 16
DNA: TGCGCCAGCAGCGGGGAGAAAGGTCCTTCCTATCAGCCCCAGCATTTT
CDR3: CASSGEKGPSYQPQHF

J: TRBJ1-2
V: TRBV27
size: NA
D: TRBD1
length: 12
DNA: TGTGCCAGCAGTGGGACAGGTTCCGGCTACACCTTC
CDR3: CASSGTGSGYTF

J: TRBJ2-2
V: TRBV15
size: few
D: TRBD2
length: 15
DNA: TGTGCCACCAGCAGAGGTCCGGGGGGCACCGGGGAGCTGTTTTTT
CDR3: CATSRGPGGTGELFF

J: TRBJ1-2
V: TRBV18
size: NA
D: NA
length: 16
DNA: TGTGCCAGCTCACCATTACATTCAGGGGTTTACTATGGCTACACCTTC
CDR3: CASSPLHSGVYYGYTF

J: TRBJ2-7
V: TRBV3-1/TRBV3-2
size: once
D: TRBD2
length: 15
DNA: TGTGCCAGCAGCAAACTAGCGGGAGTGGCGTACGAGCAGTACTTC
CDR3: CASSKLAGVAYEQYF

J: TRBJ2-7
V: TRBV5-6
size: NA
D: TRBD1
length: 13
DNA: TGTGCCAGCAGCCCGGGACAGGTGAGGGAGCAGTACTTC
CDR3: CASSPGQVREQYF

J: TRBJ1-1
V: TRBV5-1
size: NA
D: NA
length: 15
DNA: TGCGCCAGCAGCTTGGTCTTGACAGGGAACACTGAAGCTTTCTTT
CDR3: CASSLVLTGNTEAFF

J: TRBJ1-1
V: TRBV13
size: NA
D: NA
length: 18
DNA: TGTGCCAGCAGCCCACCCGCGGGAGGGACGAGGCCGTTTGGTGAAGCTTTCTTT
CDR3: CASSPPAGGTRPFGEAFF

J: TRBJ2-1
V: TRBV12-5
size: NA
D: TRBD2
length: 21
DNA: TGTGCTAGTGGTTTGTACCGGACAGCCCCGGTGAGTAGCGGGATCTACAATGAGCAGTTCTTC
CDR3: CASGLYRTAPVSSGIYNEQFF

J: TRBJ1-1
V: TRBV5-1
size: NA
D: NA
length: 13
DNA: TGCGCCAGCAGCTTGGGGAGTGGTACTGAAGCTTTCTTT
CDR3: CASSLGSGTEAFF

J: TRBJ2-7
V: TRBV11-2
size: NA
D: NA
length: 14
DNA: TGTGCCAGCAGCTCCGTTGGGAGCTCCTACGAGCAGTACTTC
CDR3: CASSSVGSSYEQYF

J: TRBJ2-7
V: TRBV18
size: NA
D: NA
length: 14
DNA: TGTGCCAGCTCTTCAGGCGGGGTTCCCTACGAGCAGTACTTC
CDR3: CASSSGGVPYEQYF

J: TRBJ2-3
V: TRBV28
size: NA
D: NA
length: 16
DNA: TGTGCCAGCAGTCTACCCCAGACTAGTAGTCTGCCTACGCAGTATTTT
CDR3: CASSLPQTSSLPTQYF

J: TRBJ2-7
V: TRBV5-6
size: NA
D: TRBD1
length: 14
DNA: TGTGCCAGCAGCTGGGACAGGGGAGTGCGCGAGCAGTACTTC
CDR3: CASSWDRGVREQYF

J: TRBJ1-1
V: TRBV2
size: NA
D: NA
length: 14
DNA: TGTGCCAGCAGTTCACAGGGCCGGGGCACTGAAGCTTTCTTT
CDR3: CASSSQGRGTEAFF

J: TRBJ2-1
V: TRBV11-2
size: NA
D: NA
length: 13
DNA: TGTGCCAGCAGCTTAGACAGGGTCAATGAGCAGTTCTTC
CDR3: CASSLDRVNEQFF

J: TRBJ1-5
V: TRBV30
size: NA
D: TRBD1
length: 15
DNA: TGTGCCTGGAGCGAATACAGGGGGACTAATCAGCCCCAGCATTTT
CDR3: CAWSEYRGTNQPQHF

J: TRBJ2-2
V: TRBV27
size: NA
D: TRBD2
length: 16
DNA: TGTGCCAGCAGTTTATCCCCGACTAGCCGCGCCGGGGAGCTGTTTTTT
CDR3: CASSLSPTSRAGELFF

J: TRBJ2-7
V: TRBV28
size: NA
D: NA
length: 17
DNA: TGTGCCAGCAGTTTTAATCCCATCCGGTGGGGGGAGCTCGAGCAGTACTTC
CDR3: CASSFNPIRWGELEQYF

J: TRBJ2-1
V: TRBV6-2/TRBV6-3
size: NA
D: TRBD2
length: 18
DNA: TGTGCCAGCAGTTACTCTCGCCACCGCGGGGGGTTTGACAATGAGCAGTTCTTC
CDR3: CASSYSRHRGGFDNEQFF

J: TRBJ2-7
V: TRBV15
size: NA
D: NA
length: 14
DNA: TGTGCCACCAGCAGAGATCGGGGAATATACGAGCAGTACTTC
CDR3: CATSRDRGIYEQYF

J: TRBJ2-7
V: TRBV5-5
size: few
D: NA
length: 12
DNA: TGTGCCAGCAGCACCCAGGGGTACGAGCAGTACTTC
CDR3: CASSTQGYEQYF

J: TRBJ2-2
V: TRBV30
size: NA
D: TRBD2
length: 20
DNA: TGTGCCTGGAAGGGATGGACAGGCTCTAGCGGGAGTCATTACACCGGGGAGCTGTTTTTT
CDR3: CAWKGWTGSSGSHYTGELFF